This T cell receptor (beta chain) was sequenced during a study of blood T cell repertoires in COVID-19. Study summary: Some COVID-19 samples were acute and others convalescent; all came from the United States, Italy and Spain. Nucleic acid was either cDNA or gDNA, and it came from T cells, B-cell-depleted T cells, or PBMCs.

In the study's own analysis: Amplification with reference gene primers provided the estimates of nucleated cell counts. Sequenced by immunoSEQ multiplex PCR; TCRdb stores in-frame clones only, minus some. V, J and clone size are those of that table, while D and trimming were read from the DNA. The sample gives some 140,000 clones, 80% to 85% of which show up once; about 8.4% is in the top ten. A single count supports this clone. V lost 5 bases and J 2 bases, leaving 10 bases between the germline ends. This CDR3 has 13 amino acids. Germline CDR1 reads SGHDT; CDR2 reads YYEEEE. Sequencing input: peripheral blood. V and J are TRBV5-6 and TRBJ2-5; D gene unclear. The clonotype originates from a woman between 55 and 75 years old with active or convalescent COVID-19. CDR3 sequence reads: CASRRHLQETQYF. The CDR3 DNA sequence: TGTGCCAGCAGAAGACATTTACAAGAGACCCAGTACTTC.